This TCR beta chain was captured by sequencing in a study of blood T cells in healthy people across ages (dated by TCRdb to 2015 to 2017). About the study as a whole: In model experiments, template switching captured roughly one uniquely barcoded TCR beta cDNA molecule for every two T cells. Using deep sequencing normalized with unique cDNA molecular identifiers, the study measured how TCR beta repertoire diversity changes with age. Donors were grouped into four age groups: young (average 16 years), middle-aged (around 39), aged (approximately 58) and long-lived (less than 85). To avoid experimental bias, donors of different ages were randomly spread across the sequencing lanes. Two additional independent replicas of 1 million unique cDNA reads from the same blood draw were analyzed for two donors (one aged 18 to 30 and one aged 80 or older). The study at large found these results: Observed TCR beta diversity correlated strongly with the percentage of naive T cells measured by flow cytometry. Estimates of total diversity based on one million sequenced T cells were regarded as lower bounds and as underestimates. Because profiling used bulk unsorted PBMCs, naive and antigen-experienced compartments could not be compared conclusively. The CMV infection status of donors was not known, potentially confounding age-related changes in expanded clonotypes. As age increased, observed TCR beta diversity per million T cells dropped in a roughly linear way, and a significant reduction was already evident by age 40. Compared with the aged group, more naive CD4+ T cells, fewer expanded clones and increased TCR diversity were shown by the long-lived group, suggesting age selection.

On this clonotype: Its antigen remains undetermined. No qualities accompany the bases; no much larger clone lies one base away.

The donors were roughly 39 Caucasian individuals from Russia, aged 6 to 90 years, who were systemically healthy. Each donor gave about 9.7 milliliters of peripheral blood, drawn into EDTA-treated Vacutainer tubes. PBMCs were isolated by Ficoll-Paque density-gradient centrifugation, with at least 7 million obtained per sample. Total RNA was extracted from PBMCs with Trizol reagent, with at least 5 micrograms obtained per sample. For every donor, flow cytometry on a PBMC aliquot measured the percentage of naive CD45RAhigh/CD27high T cells. The protocol used for the library was 5' RACE. Instrument used: Illumina HiSeq 2500. The second PCR ran for roughly 7 to 11 cycles and used a J-beta primer mix along with a sample-barcoded 5' primer. Each TCR beta cDNA molecule received a unique molecular identifier from a template-switch 5' adaptor carrying 12 random nucleotides. Each sample yielded at least 2.5 million CDR3-containing paired-end reads. The Mint cDNA synthesis kit, primed by a TRBC-specific oligonucleotide, was used to synthesize first-strand cDNA from all RNA. Following uracil-DNA glycosylase treatment, all cDNA underwent a first 18-cycle PCR with the universal primers M1SS and BC2_uni_R. As for the authors' bioinformatics: Normalization of each sample was performed by random selection of 1 million high-quality reads, each carrying a distinct molecular identifier. Reads sharing molecular identifiers were discarded rather than binned into consensus sequences. MiTCR, set to a Q25 quality threshold and the strictest error-elimination algorithm, was used for CDR3 identification, clonotype clustering and error correction. Lower-bound total TCR beta diversity was estimated with a nonparametric unseen species model using Euler transformation. TCRdb's own reprocessing of the public reads used fastp at Q25 and MiXCR and kept productive beta chains. Each CDR3 protein gets just one entry, which takes the most common genes and DNA from the rows behind it. These V and J calls derive from TCRdb rather than the authors' analysis. This sample comprises about 1,400,000 distinct CDR3 sequences, 55% to 75% of them detected only once. Over 5.5% of the sample goes to the ten largest clones.

The CDR3 numbers 18 residues from cysteine through phenylalanine. The CDR3 DNA has 54 bases and is translated from base 1. The germline V gene yields SGDLS for CDR1 and YYNGEE for CDR2. The V end loses 4 bases and the J end loses 4 bases, and a stretch of 23 bases separates them. Sequenced: blood. The receptor's source is a man younger than 35 in good health. Recombination joined TRBV9 with TRBJ2-2; TRBD1 might be the D gene, on 5 matching bases. The CDR3 is CASSSPYGREASTGELFF. At the DNA level, the sequence is TGTGCCAGCAGCTCCCCCTACGGCAGGGAAGCTAGCACCGGGGAGCTGTTTTTT.